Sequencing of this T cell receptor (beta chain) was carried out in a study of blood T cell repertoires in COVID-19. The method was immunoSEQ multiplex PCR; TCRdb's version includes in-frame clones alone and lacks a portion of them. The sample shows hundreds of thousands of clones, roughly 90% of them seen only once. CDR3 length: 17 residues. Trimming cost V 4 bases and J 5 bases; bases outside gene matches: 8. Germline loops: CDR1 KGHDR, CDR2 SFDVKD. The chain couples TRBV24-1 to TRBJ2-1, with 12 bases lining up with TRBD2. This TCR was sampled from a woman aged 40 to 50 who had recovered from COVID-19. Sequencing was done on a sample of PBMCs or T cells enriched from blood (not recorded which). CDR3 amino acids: CATSESTSGRNHNEQFF. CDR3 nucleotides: TGTGCCACCAGTGAATCAACTAGCGGGAGGAACCACAATGAGCAGTTCTTC.